This T cell receptor beta chain was recovered during a study of shared clonotypes between healthy human individuals. The study's findings and limits: The low donor count limited represented genetic and exposure-history diversity.

Details on this clone: The antigen is unknown.

Per the original data handling: Filtering of immunoSEQ junctional sequences could not match full-length read filtering. Some clones are missing from TCRdb's copy, which holds only in-frame ones; the method was immunoSEQ multiplex PCR. That table supplies the V and J calls and clone size; D and trimming were determined from the DNA. The sample consists of about 2 million clones, roughly 94% of them appearing once. The V segment lost 2 bases and the J segment 5 bases; nucleotides outside the gene matches: 3. The CDR3 is 13 amino acids. In germline, CDR1 is SGDLS, CDR2 YYNGEE. The chain has TRBV9 and TRBJ1-2; 7 nucleotides line up with TRBD1. Sequenced sample: naive CD4+ T cells sorted from blood. Subset in this sample: CD45RA+ positively selected. This TCR was recovered from a man younger than 35 in good health. The CDR3 nucleotides read TGTGCCAGCAGCGTGGGACAGTTGTATGGCTACACCTTC. Its translation is CASSVGQLYGYTF.